This T cell receptor beta chain came from a study of T-cell memory formation after mild COVID-19. Regarding the study as a whole: The appearance of some responding clones in pre-infection memory suggested that cross-reactive memory joined. For contracting clones, CD4+ ones sat mainly in CM and EM, CD8+ in EMRA. There was a balanced CD4/CD8 profile in clones contracting day 15 to 85, and later expanders leaned CD4+.

The CDR3 consists of 13 residues. Deletions cut 1 base from V and 4 bases from J, with 7 bases between. Per germline, CDR1 SGHAT and CDR2 FQDESV (reference sequence). Using constant-segment primers, 5'RACE produced TCR alpha and TCR beta cDNA libraries carrying sample barcodes and UMIs. MiXCR was run by TCRdb on the 5' RACE reads, yielding one entry per CDR3 protein. The sample yields hundreds of thousands of distinct CDR3 sequences, roughly 15% seen once. Regarding this clonotype: The antigen is unknown.

The chain links TRBV11-1 to TRBJ1-2; no clear D. Sequencing was performed on PBMCs or a T cell subset sorted from them (not recorded which). The sequence was obtained from a man aged 18 to 29 who had mild COVID-19 (a few samples of this study predate the infection). Cell type and time point are not known. The CDR3 DNA reads TGTGCCAGCAGCTTAGATTTCGGCTATGGCTACACCTTC. As protein: CASSLDFGYGYTF.